The 17 T cell receptor beta chains listed next were all sequenced from one sample in a study of blood T cell repertoires in COVID-19. Here immunoSEQ multiplex PCR was the method, and the copy in TCRdb shows in-frame clones only, minus some. The sample has a few hundred thousand clones; about 87% are singletons. The sample comprised peripheral blood. The receptors shown here come from a woman aged 25 to 39 who had recovered from COVID-19.

This chain joins TRBV4-1 and TRBJ1-5; tentative D call: TRBD1 (5 bases). V was shortened by 0 bases and J by 9 bases, with 15 bases between the two germline ends. The CDR3 is made up of 15 amino acids. CDR1 and CDR2 from the germline V gene are MGHRA and YSYEKL. CDR3 DNA sequence: TGCGCCAGCAGCCAAGATCGGGCCAGGGTAAGGCCCCAGCATTTT. It specifies CASSQDRARVRPQHF.

This clone was seen once. The chain uses TRBV11-2 and TRBJ2-1, with D possibly matching TRBD1 (5 bases). V was cut by 1 base and J by 8 bases, with 12 bases left in between. Germline V gene data show CDR1 as SGHAT and CDR2 as FQNNGV. There are 14 residues in the CDR3. The CDR3 sequence is CASSLAQGFDEQFF. CDR3 nucleotide sequence: TGTGCCAGCAGCTTAGCCCAGGGTTTCGATGAGCAGTTCTTC.

The gene calls are TRBV29-1 and TRBJ1-5; TRBD1 aligns across 7 bases. The CDR3 runs to 15 residues. The germline V gene has CDR1 SQVTM and CDR2 ANQGSEA. V gave up 7 bases and J gave up 2 bases; unmatched junction bases: 11. CDR3 protein: CSAGTTGIGNQPQHF. CDR3 DNA: TGCAGCGCCGGTACGACAGGGATCGGCAATCAGCCCCAGCATTTT.

The chain joins TRBV5-6 to TRBJ2-5; a possible D gene is TRBD1 (6 bases). Germline-derived CDR1 and CDR2 are SGHDT and YYEEEE. This CDR3 has 15 residues. Between the trimmed V and J ends, which lost 3 bases and 4 bases, there was a span of 16 bases. This CDR3 is CASSSGNRDGETQYF. CDR3 DNA: TGTGCCAGCAGCTCTGGGAACAGGGACGGAGAGACCCAGTACTTC.

This clone came up once. The chain has TRBV7-2 and TRBJ2-7; 8 nucleotides align to TRBD2. This CDR3 comprises 15 residues. Germline-derived CDR1 and CDR2 are SGHTA and FQGNSA. V shed 5 bases, J shed 0 bases, and the junction held 6 bases outside the gene matches. The CDR3 region is CASSRALADSYEQYF. DNA for the CDR3: TGTGCCAGCAGCCGTGCACTAGCGGACTCCTACGAGCAGTACTTC.

The sample holds one count of this clone. The V gene is TRBV10-3, the J gene TRBJ1-1; 8 bases map to TRBD1. The CDR3 length is 15 residues. V lost 3 bases, J lost 3 bases, and 6 bases stayed unmatched. Germline CDR1 ENHRY, CDR2 SYGVKD. The CDR3 is CAISDVGQADTEAFF. The CDR3 region has the DNA TGTGCCATCAGTGATGTGGGACAGGCGGACACTGAAGCTTTCTTT.

The V and J genes are TRBV7-3 and TRBJ2-1; 10 bases map to TRBD2. V shed 1 base, J shed 9 bases, and the junction held 18 bases outside the gene matches. CDR1 and CDR2 (germline): SGHTA, FQGTGA. The CDR3 totals 19 residues. CDR3 sequence reads: CASSLKAPAERGGEGEQFF. The CDR3 nucleotides are TGTGCCAGCAGCTTAAAGGCCCCGGCGGAGCGGGGGGGCGAAGGTGAGCAGTTCTTC.

The chain employs TRBV2 and TRBJ2-5; TRBD2 matches at 12 bases. The CDR3 sequence is 17 residues long. Trimming removed 1 base from V and 4 bases from J; junction bases left unmatched: 7. The germline V gene has CDR1 SNHLY and CDR2 FYNNEI. The CDR3 nucleotides read TGTGCCAGCAGTGAAGAACTAGCGGGGGGAGCTGGAGAGACCCAGTACTTC. Translation: CASSEELAGGAGETQYF.

The chain couples TRBV9 to TRBJ2-5; 9 bases line up with TRBD2. CDR1 is SGDLS, CDR2 YYNGEE, per germline. The CDR3 is 16 residues long. Trimming removed 0 bases from V and 1 base from J; junction bases left unmatched: 4. The CDR3 DNA is TGTGCCAGCAGCGTAGGGGAGACTAGCGGCCAAGAGACCCAGTACTTC. Amino acids: CASSVGETSGQETQYF.

The chain couples TRBV2 to TRBJ2-3; TRBD1 agrees at 8 bases. J lost 3 bases, V lost 5 bases, and 4 bases had no gene match. The CDR3 runs to 14 residues. Germline assignment: CDR1 SNHLY and CDR2 FYNNEI. CDR3 DNA: TGTGCCAGCAGTCGGACAGGGCGGACAGATACGCAGTATTTT. It yields the protein CASSRTGRTDTQYF.

V is TRBV28 and J is TRBJ2-4; 13 bases map to TRBD2. The germline V gene encodes CDR1 MDHEN and CDR2 SYDVKM. CDR3 length equals 16 residues. V shed 6 bases, J shed 0 bases, and the junction held 2 bases outside the gene matches. CDR3 nucleotide sequence: TGTGCCAGCAGGGGACTAGCGGGGCGAGCCAAAAACATTCAGTACTTC. Its protein product is CASRGLAGRAKNIQYF.

The chain uses TRBV19 and TRBJ2-5, with 9 bases identical to TRBD2. Germline V CDR1 and CDR2: LNHDA, SQIVND (reference sequence). Trimming removed 5 bases from V and 2 bases from J; junction bases left unmatched: 6. There are 15 residues in the CDR3. The CDR3 DNA reads TGTGCCAGTAGTTTTGCTAGCGGGGAACAAGAGACCCAGTACTTC. This sequence encodes CASSFASGEQETQYF. The entire variable domain, with the rest obtained from reference TRBV19 and TRBJ2-5, is as follows: DGGITQSPKYLFRKEGQNVTLSCEQNLNHDAMYWYRQDPGQGLRLIYYSQIVNDFQKGDIAEGYSVSREKKESFPLTVTSAQKNPTAFYLCASSFASGEQETQYFGPGTRLLVL.

The CDR3 nucleotides read TGTGCCAGCAGTAGAGCAGGGCTAACTAATGAAAAACTGTTTTTT. This sequence encodes CASSRAGLTNEKLFF. This rearrangement joins TRBV28 to TRBJ1-4, with TRBD1 as a possible D gene (5 bases). Germline CDR1 MDHEN, CDR2 SYDVKM. This CDR3 is built from 15 residues. V dropped 5 bases and J dropped 1 base, with 11 bases sitting between them. The whole variable domain, remainder taken from reference TRBV28 and TRBJ1-4, is DVKVTQSSRYLVKRTGEKVFLECVQDMDHENMFWYRQDPGLGLRLIYFSYDVKMKEKGDIPEGYSVSREKKERFSLILESASTNQTSMYLCASSRAGLTNEKLFFGSGTQLSVL.

The V and J genes are TRBV6-4 and TRBJ2-1; 10 nucleotides match TRBD2. There are 16 residues in the CDR3. V lost 6 bases, J lost 8 bases, and 13 bases stayed unmatched. Germline CDR1 is MRHNA and CDR2 is SNTAGT. The CDR3 region is CASRKGAGGPGDEQFF. CDR3 DNA sequence: TGTGCCAGCAGAAAAGGAGCGGGGGGGCCTGGAGATGAGCAGTTCTTC.

The J gene is TRBJ2-6, the V gene TRBV3-1 (or the pseudogene TRBV3-2); D possibly corresponds to TRBD1 (6 bases). The germline CDR1 and CDR2 sequences are LGHDT and YNNKEL (reference sequence). The V and J ends lost 5 bases and 0 bases respectively, with 8 bases between them. The CDR3 has 15 residues. The CDR3 DNA follows: TGTGCCAGCAGCGGGGGCGACTCTGGGGCCAACGTCCTGACTTTC. Encoded protein: CASSGGDSGANVLTF.

This clone has just a few counts. The chain uses TRBV30 and TRBJ2-1; the D gene is possibly TRBD1 (5 bases). The CDR3 spans 14 residues. Trimming cost V 2 bases and J 3 bases, with 11 bases left between them. The germline CDR1 and CDR2 sequences are GTSNPN and SVGIG (reference sequence). The CDR3 region is CAWSKGLLYNEQFF. CDR3 nucleotide sequence: TGTGCCTGGAGTAAGGGGCTCCTCTACAATGAGCAGTTCTTC.

This rearrangement joins TRBV4-2 to TRBJ1-5; no reliable D call. V was clipped by 1 base and J by 6 bases, with 7 bases between them. The CDR3 spans 13 residues. CDR1 and CDR2 from the germline V gene are LGHNA and YNFKEQ. The CDR3: CASSQGEAQPQHF. The DNA for the CDR3 is TGTGCCAGCAGCCAAGGGGAGGCTCAGCCCCAGCATTTT.